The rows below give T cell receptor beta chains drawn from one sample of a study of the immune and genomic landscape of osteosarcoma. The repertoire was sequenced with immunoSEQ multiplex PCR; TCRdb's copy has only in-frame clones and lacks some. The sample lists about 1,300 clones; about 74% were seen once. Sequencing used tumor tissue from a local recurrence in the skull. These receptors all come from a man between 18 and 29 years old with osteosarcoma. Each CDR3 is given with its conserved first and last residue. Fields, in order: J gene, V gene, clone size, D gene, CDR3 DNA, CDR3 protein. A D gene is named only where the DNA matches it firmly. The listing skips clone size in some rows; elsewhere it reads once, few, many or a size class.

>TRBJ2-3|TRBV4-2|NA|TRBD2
TGTGCCAGCAGCCAAGCTCCTAGCGGGAGCACAGATACGCAGTATTTT
CASSQAPSGSTDTQYF
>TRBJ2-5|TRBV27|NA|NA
TGTGCCAGCAGTTTATCCCTAGGGGGGTGGGAGACCCAGTACTTC
CASSLSLGGWETQYF
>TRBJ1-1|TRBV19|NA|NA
TGTGCCAGTAGTTCCTTATCCGGGACGGCGAACACTGAAGCTTTCTTT
CASSSLSGTANTEAFF
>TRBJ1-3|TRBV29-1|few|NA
TGCAGCGTAAAAAAGGGGGCTGGAAACACCATATATTTT
CSVKKGAGNTIYF
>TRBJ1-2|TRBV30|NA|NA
TGTGCCTGGAGTGTTGTACAGGGCTATGGCTACACCTTC
CAWSVVQGYGYTF
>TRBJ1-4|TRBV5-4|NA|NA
TGTGCCAGCAGTACCTCCGTTTGGCTCAGCAGTGAAAAACTGTTTTTT
CASSTSVWLSSEKLFF
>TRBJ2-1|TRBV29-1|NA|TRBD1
TGCAGCGTTCTCCGGGACAGGGGACATCTAAACAATGAGCAGTTCTTC
CSVLRDRGHLNNEQFF
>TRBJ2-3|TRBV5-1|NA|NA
TGCGCCAGCAGCTTGGGGGGTAGCACAGATACGCAGTATTTT
CASSLGGSTDTQYF
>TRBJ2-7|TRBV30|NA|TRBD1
TGTGCCTGGAAAGTTACAGGGGGGTCCTCCTACGAGCAGTACTTC
CAWKVTGGSSYEQYF
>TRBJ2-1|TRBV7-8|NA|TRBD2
TGTGCCAGCAGCTTAGCGGATCTAGCGGGAGAGCAGTTCTTC
CASSLADLAGEQFF
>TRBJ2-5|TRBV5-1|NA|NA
TGCGCCAGCAGGTCGGGAGAGACCCAGTACTTC
CASRSGETQYF
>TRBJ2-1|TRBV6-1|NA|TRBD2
TGTGCCAGCAGTGGCTGGACTAGCGGAGGAGGGGTTGAGCAGTTCTTC
CASSGWTSGGGVEQFF
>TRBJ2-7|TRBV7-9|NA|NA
TGTGCCAGCAGCTTAGGTACCTACGAGCAGTACTTC
CASSLGTYEQYF
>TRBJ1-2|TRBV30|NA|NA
TGTGCCTCAAAACAGGGTCGGGGTCTGTTTGGCTACACCTTC
CASKQGRGLFGYTF
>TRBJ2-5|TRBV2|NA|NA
TGTGCCAGCAGTGTATATACGGGGGCCCAGTACTTC
CASSVYTGAQYF
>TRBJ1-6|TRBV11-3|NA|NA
TGTGCCAGCAGCTTCCTAAGCTATAATTCACCCCTCCACTTT
CASSFLSYNSPLHF
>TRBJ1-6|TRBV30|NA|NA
TGTGCCTGGAGTGTACGGCTGTCAACGAGCTCCTATAATTCACCCCTCCACTTT
CAWSVRLSTSSYNSPLHF